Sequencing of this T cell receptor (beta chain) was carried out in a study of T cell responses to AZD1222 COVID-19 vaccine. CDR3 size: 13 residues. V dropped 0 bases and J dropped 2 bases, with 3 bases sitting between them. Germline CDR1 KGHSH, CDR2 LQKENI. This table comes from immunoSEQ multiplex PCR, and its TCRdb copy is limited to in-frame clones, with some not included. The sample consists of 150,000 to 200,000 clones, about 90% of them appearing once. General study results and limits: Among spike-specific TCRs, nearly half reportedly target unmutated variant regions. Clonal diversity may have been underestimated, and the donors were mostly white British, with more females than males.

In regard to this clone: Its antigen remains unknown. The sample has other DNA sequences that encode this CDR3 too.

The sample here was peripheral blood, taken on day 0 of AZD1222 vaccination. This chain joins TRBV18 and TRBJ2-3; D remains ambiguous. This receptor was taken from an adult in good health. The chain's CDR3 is CASSPPSTDTQYF. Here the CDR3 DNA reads TGTGCCAGCTCACCACCTTCCACAGATACGCAGTATTTT.